A selection of T cell receptor beta chains follows, all from one sample in a study of response to subunit inactivated influenza vaccine. TCRdb processed the RT-PCR reads anew with MiXCR; each CDR3 protein has one entry. This sample has around 500,000 distinct CDR3 sequences, with about a tenth found just once. The sequencing used PBMCs from blood, collected 40 to 50 days after vaccination. The receptors were sampled from a man in his fifties or sixties who received an inactivated influenza vaccine. Both conserved end residues are part of each CDR3. The D gene is left open where the match is weak. Expanded clones get a size class; other rows say once, few or many, or leave the size out.

CDR3aa: CASSWADGSTDTQYF
CDR3nt: TGTGCCAGCAGCTGGGCCGACGGATCCACAGATACGCAGTATTTT
d_gene: .
abundance: many
j_gene: TRBJ2-3
v_gene: TRBV7-2

CDR3aa: CASQPGAGRGNEQFF
CDR3nt: TGTGCCAGCCAACCCGGGGCGGGCCGAGGGAATGAGCAGTTCTTC
d_gene: .
abundance: many
j_gene: TRBJ2-1
v_gene: TRBV11-2

CDR3aa: CASSLDPYNEQFF
CDR3nt: TGTGCCAGCAGCTTAGACCCCTACAATGAGCAGTTCTTC
d_gene: .
abundance: many
j_gene: TRBJ2-1
v_gene: TRBV7-2

CDR3aa: CASSLAGHEAEQYF
CDR3nt: TGCGCCAGCAGCTTGGCCGGTCATGAGGCCGAGCAGTACTTC
d_gene: .
abundance: .
j_gene: TRBJ2-7
v_gene: TRBV5-1

CDR3aa: CASSLSWAGANTIYF
CDR3nt: TGTGCCAGCAGCTTAAGCTGGGCGGGAGCGAACACCATATATTTT
d_gene: .
abundance: few
j_gene: TRBJ1-3
v_gene: TRBV7-9

CDR3aa: CASSLAGWRFGNTIYF
CDR3nt: TGCGCCAGCAGCTTGGCCGGGTGGCGATTCGGAAACACCATATATTTT
d_gene: .
abundance: few
j_gene: TRBJ1-3
v_gene: TRBV5-1

CDR3aa: CASRSDSFSYNEQFF
CDR3nt: TGTGCCAGCAGGAGTGACAGCTTCTCCTACAATGAGCAGTTCTTC
d_gene: .
abundance: many
j_gene: TRBJ2-1
v_gene: TRBV6-1

CDR3aa: CASSLVAGGRHEQFF
CDR3nt: TGTGCCAGCAGTTTAGTAGCGGGAGGGCGCCATGAGCAGTTCTTC
d_gene: TRBD2
abundance: few
j_gene: TRBJ2-1
v_gene: TRBV12-3/TRBV12-4

CDR3aa: CAISGLAGSYEQYF
CDR3nt: TGTGCCATCAGTGGTCTAGCAGGCTCCTACGAGCAGTACTTC
d_gene: .
abundance: .
j_gene: TRBJ2-7
v_gene: TRBV10-3

CDR3aa: CASSPTGTGGSYNEQFF
CDR3nt: TGTGCCAGCAGTCCAACCGGGACAGGGGGCTCCTACAATGAGCAGTTCTTC
d_gene: TRBD1
abundance: .
j_gene: TRBJ2-1
v_gene: TRBV2

CDR3aa: CSARDQRQFYEQYF
CDR3nt: TGCAGTGCTAGAGATCAGAGACAGTTCTACGAGCAGTACTTC
d_gene: .
abundance: few
j_gene: TRBJ2-7
v_gene: TRBV20-1

CDR3aa: CASSPVTVGGELFF
CDR3nt: TGTGCCAGCAGCCCAGTGACCGTCGGGGGGGAGCTGTTTTTT
d_gene: .
abundance: .
j_gene: TRBJ2-2
v_gene: TRBV7-9

CDR3aa: CASSFSLDMNSAFF
CDR3nt: TGTGCCAGCAGCTTTAGTCTGGACATGAATTCGGCTTTCTTT
d_gene: .
abundance: .
j_gene: TRBJ1-1
v_gene: TRBV7-2

CDR3aa: CASSFPLERGNTDTQYF
CDR3nt: TGTGCCAGCAGTTTCCCCCTTGAGCGGGGGAACACAGATACGCAGTATTTT
d_gene: TRBD2
abundance: many
j_gene: TRBJ2-3
v_gene: TRBV28

CDR3aa: CASSTGPLYGYTF
CDR3nt: TGTGCCAGCAGCACGGGACCGCTATATGGCTACACCTTC
d_gene: .
abundance: many
j_gene: TRBJ1-2
v_gene: TRBV5-6

CDR3aa: CASSYVNHYEQYF
CDR3nt: TGTGCCAGCAGTTACGTGAACCACTACGAGCAGTACTTC
d_gene: .
abundance: .
j_gene: TRBJ2-7
v_gene: TRBV6-2/TRBV6-3

CDR3aa: CASRRKTGLTGELFF
CDR3nt: TGTGCCAGCAGACGTAAGACAGGGCTAACCGGGGAGCTGTTTTTT
d_gene: TRBD1
abundance: .
j_gene: TRBJ2-2
v_gene: TRBV7-2

CDR3aa: CASSYSGLLDIGDGYTF
CDR3nt: TGTGCCAGCAGTTACTCCGGTCTCCTGGATATCGGGGATGGCTACACCTTC
d_gene: .
abundance: .
j_gene: TRBJ1-2
v_gene: TRBV6-5

CDR3aa: CASSLGARGQGETQYF
CDR3nt: TGTGCCAGCAGTTTAGGTGCCCGGGGGCAAGGGGAGACCCAGTACTTC
d_gene: .
abundance: many
j_gene: TRBJ2-5
v_gene: TRBV12-3/TRBV12-4

CDR3aa: CASSLVVGDQETQYF
CDR3nt: TGTGCCAGCAGCTTGGTTGTCGGGGATCAAGAGACCCAGTACTTC
d_gene: .
abundance: many
j_gene: TRBJ2-5
v_gene: TRBV5-6

CDR3aa: CATSDGTPQAKNIQYF
CDR3nt: TGTGCCACCAGTGATGGGACACCGCAAGCCAAAAACATTCAGTACTTC
d_gene: .
abundance: many
j_gene: TRBJ2-4
v_gene: TRBV24-1

CDR3aa: CASRPQGVNAGELFF
CDR3nt: TGCGCCAGCAGGCCACAGGGGGTCAACGCCGGGGAGCTGTTTTTT
d_gene: TRBD1
abundance: few
j_gene: TRBJ2-2
v_gene: TRBV5-1

CDR3aa: CSARENTEAFF
CDR3nt: TGCAGTGCGAGAGAGAACACTGAAGCTTTCTTT
d_gene: .
abundance: many
j_gene: TRBJ1-1
v_gene: TRBV20-1

CDR3aa: CASSGIPYEQYF
CDR3nt: TGTGCCAGCAGCGGAATTCCCTACGAGCAGTACTTC
d_gene: .
abundance: .
j_gene: TRBJ2-7
v_gene: TRBV5-5

CDR3aa: CASSFSTGGDQTTLGYYGYTF
CDR3nt: TGTGCCAGCAGCTTTAGTACAGGGGGCGATCAAACAACGCTGGGTTACTATGGCTACACCTTC
d_gene: TRBD1
abundance: few
j_gene: TRBJ1-2
v_gene: TRBV11-2

CDR3aa: CSAIHRNTGELFF
CDR3nt: TGCAGTGCTATACACCGGAACACCGGGGAGCTGTTTTTT
d_gene: .
abundance: few
j_gene: TRBJ2-2
v_gene: TRBV20-1

CDR3aa: CASKQRGPHEQYF
CDR3nt: TGTGCCAGCAAACAGCGGGGGCCCCACGAGCAGTACTTC
d_gene: TRBD2
abundance: few
j_gene: TRBJ2-7
v_gene: TRBV12-3/TRBV12-4

CDR3aa: CASSFGGGSYNEQFF
CDR3nt: TGTGCCAGCAGCTTTGGCGGGGGGTCTTACAATGAGCAGTTCTTC
d_gene: TRBD2
abundance: many
j_gene: TRBJ2-1
v_gene: TRBV7-8

CDR3aa: CSAPGGGSSSYNSPLHF
CDR3nt: TGCAGTGCTCCCGGAGGCGGGTCTAGCTCCTATAATTCACCCCTCCACTTT
d_gene: .
abundance: .
j_gene: TRBJ1-6
v_gene: TRBV20-1

CDR3aa: CASRIAGGETQYF
CDR3nt: TGCGCCAGCCGGATAGCGGGTGGGGAGACCCAGTACTTC
d_gene: TRBD2
abundance: once
j_gene: TRBJ2-5
v_gene: TRBV5-1

CDR3aa: CAISDISWTGLPGNTEAFF
CDR3nt: TGTGCCATCAGTGATATTTCGTGGACGGGATTACCAGGGAACACTGAAGCTTTCTTT
d_gene: .
abundance: few
j_gene: TRBJ1-1
v_gene: TRBV10-3

CDR3aa: CASSPWLRAEQYF
CDR3nt: TGTGCCAGCAGCCCTTGGTTACGGGCCGAGCAGTACTTC
d_gene: .
abundance: once
j_gene: TRBJ2-7
v_gene: TRBV14

CDR3aa: CASSSRGKGDSPLHF
CDR3nt: TGTGCCAGCAGCTCAAGGGGCAAGGGAGATTCACCCCTCCACTTT
d_gene: .
abundance: few
j_gene: TRBJ1-6
v_gene: TRBV7-9

CDR3aa: CSAHQLAGGYEQYF
CDR3nt: TGCAGTGCTCACCAACTAGCGGGAGGGTACGAGCAGTACTTC
d_gene: TRBD2
abundance: .
j_gene: TRBJ2-7
v_gene: TRBV20-1

CDR3aa: CASSPRSRDDEQYF
CDR3nt: TGTGCCAGCTCACCACGGTCCAGGGACGACGAGCAGTACTTC
d_gene: .
abundance: .
j_gene: TRBJ2-7
v_gene: TRBV18

CDR3aa: CASSQDGQGADEQYF
CDR3nt: TGCGCCAGCAGCCAGGACGGACAGGGGGCAGACGAGCAGTACTTC
d_gene: TRBD1
abundance: few
j_gene: TRBJ2-7
v_gene: TRBV4-3

CDR3aa: CASSLVMDTQYF
CDR3nt: TGTGCCAGCAGCTTAGTGATGGATACGCAGTATTTT
d_gene: .
abundance: many
j_gene: TRBJ2-3
v_gene: TRBV7-2

CDR3aa: CASSLGGGFKQYF
CDR3nt: TGTGCCAGCAGCTTGGGAGGGGGGTTCAAGCAGTACTTC
d_gene: .
abundance: few
j_gene: TRBJ2-7
v_gene: TRBV5-6